The 26 T cell receptor beta chains in this list originate from one sample, sequenced in a study of CD8 T cells in Susac syndrome. With random hexamers, reverse transcription was performed on about 0.45 to 1 ug of RNA. TCRdb fed the immunoSEQ multiplex PCR reads into MiXCR, producing one record per CDR3 protein. The sample includes some 300,000 distinct CDR3 sequences, 85% seen only once; the top ten take 0.2% to 0.25%. Sample: CD8+ T cells from PBMCs. The source of these receptors is a human donor with multiple sclerosis.

This chain connects TRBV27 to TRBJ2-7; 7 positions match TRBD1. The germline V gene encodes CDR1 MNHEY and CDR2 SMNVEV (reference sequence). The CDR3 runs 13 residues. Losses at the gene ends were 3 bases for V and 7 bases for J; bases not matched to a gene: 6. The CDR3 protein is CASSFGQAREQYF. As DNA, the CDR3 is TGTGCCAGCAGTTTCGGACAGGCTAGGGAGCAGTACTTC.

The V and J genes are TRBV27 and TRBJ2-1; 7 positions agree with TRBD2. The J segment lost 0 bases and the V segment lost 8 bases, leaving 1 base of the junction unmatched. The CDR3 length is 13 residues. CDR1 is MNHEY, CDR2 SMNVEV, per germline (reference sequence). In nucleotides, the CDR3 is TGTGCCAGCGGGAGGGCCTCCTACAATGAGCAGTTCTTC. Protein product: CASGRASYNEQFF.

CDR3 DNA: TGTGCCAGCAGCGGGTTTAGCGGGGGGAACACCGGGGAGCTGTTTTTT. Protein: CASSGFSGGNTGELFF. This chain joins TRBV7-2 and TRBJ2-2; 9 bases agree with TRBD2. V gave up 5 bases and J gave up 1 base; unmatched junction bases: 5. CDR1 is SGHTA, CDR2 FQGNSA, per germline. The CDR3 extends over 16 amino acids.

The rearrangement joins TRBV7-2 to TRBJ2-5, with TRBD1 matching 7 bases. Trimming removed 4 bases from V and 2 bases from J; junction bases left unmatched: 4. Germline values: CDR1 SGHTA, CDR2 FQGNSA. The CDR3 extends over 14 amino acids. CDR3 amino acids: CASSYPGQQETQYF. DNA of the CDR3: TGTGCCAGCAGCTACCCGGGACAGCAAGAGACCCAGTACTTC.

The chain has TRBV30 and TRBJ2-1; D uncertain. CDR3 length: 12 residues. Germline values: CDR1 GTSNPN, CDR2 SVGIG (reference sequence). V lost 0 bases, J lost 6 bases, and 6 bases lay in between. CDR3 bases: TGTGCCTGGAGTGTCTCCACCAATGAGCAGTTCTTC. Protein: CAWSVSTNEQFF. The whole variable domain, remainder taken from reference TRBV30 and TRBJ2-1, is SQTIHQWPATLVQPVGSPLSLECTVEGTSNPNLYWYRQAAGRGLQLLFYSVGIGQISSEVPQNLSASRPQDRQFILSSKKLLLSDSGFYLCAWSVSTNEQFFGPGTRLTVL.

This chain connects TRBV4-3 to TRBJ2-1; 9 nucleotides align to TRBD2. The CDR3 consists of 14 residues. The V segment lost 7 bases and the J segment 6 bases; nucleotides outside the gene matches: 7. Looked up from germline, CDR1 is LGHNA and CDR2 is YSLEER. The DNA of the CDR3 is TGCGCCAGCATGGCAGCGGGAGGAGGCAATGAGCAGTTCTTC. Its translation: CASMAAGGGNEQFF.

The V gene is TRBV20-1, the J gene TRBJ1-4; 9 bases line up with TRBD1. Trimming took 3 bases from V and 4 from J; bases not matched to a gene: 6. CDR1 and CDR2 (germline): DFQATT, SNEGSKA (reference sequence). The CDR3 is 15 residues long. DNA of the CDR3: TGCAGTGCTAGGGGACGGGACAGGGTTAATGAAAAACTGTTTTTT. This codes for CSARGRDRVNEKLFF.

The chain recombines TRBV5-4 with TRBJ2-3; 8 positions match TRBD2. Germline V gives CDR1 SGHNT, CDR2 YYREEE (reference sequence). After removal of 5 bases from V and 5 bases from J, the junction contained 10 bases not matched to a gene. This CDR3 is 15 amino acids long. The DNA of the CDR3 is TGTGCCAGCAGGATAGCGGGGACTAGACAAGATACGCAGTATTTT. It translates to CASRIAGTRQDTQYF.

The chain recombines TRBV7-9 with TRBJ1-5, with unresolved D. Germline-derived CDR1 and CDR2 are SEHNR and FQNEAQ (reference sequence). This CDR3 is built from 14 residues. The V gene lost 6 bases and the J gene lost 5 bases, with 14 bases spanning the gap. The CDR3 DNA reads as TGTGCCAGCAGTTCTCGGGAAGCGGATCAGCCCCAGCATTTT. Protein product: CASSSREADQPQHF. Drawing the rest from reference TRBV7-9 and TRBJ1-5, the complete variable domain is DTGVSQNPRHKITKRGQNVTFRCDPISEHNRLYWYRQTLGQGPEFLTYFQNEAQLEKSRLLSDRFSAERPKGSFSTLEIQRTEQGDSAMYLCASSSREADQPQHFGDGTRLSIL.

The rearrangement joins TRBV19 to TRBJ2-1; 8 bases line up with TRBD2. Unmatched junction bases numbered 9, after V lost 3 bases and J lost 5 bases. Germline V CDR1 and CDR2: LNHDA, SQIVND (reference sequence). The CDR3 is made up of 16 amino acids. CDR3 in amino acids: CASSIVVAGNNNEQFF. As DNA, the CDR3 is TGTGCCAGTAGTATCGTCGTAGCGGGGAACAACAATGAGCAGTTCTTC.

This chain uses TRBV28 with TRBJ2-7, with 11 positions matching TRBD2. The V segment lost 2 bases and the J segment 4 bases; nucleotides outside the gene matches: 19. The germline V gene encodes CDR1 MDHEN and CDR2 SYDVKM. The CDR3 totals 20 residues. The CDR3 coding sequence is TGTGCCAGCAGTTTACACGGGCTAGCGGGAGGTGAGGGCCTGGGGTACGAGCAGTACTTC. It encodes CASSLHGLAGGEGLGYEQYF.

The V and J genes are TRBV27 and TRBJ2-1; 12 bases are a match to TRBD2. The CDR3 totals 17 residues. Germline-derived CDR1 and CDR2 are MNHEY and SMNVEV (reference sequence). The ends lost 3 bases at V and 3 bases at J; junction bases unmatched: 6. CDR3 in amino acids: CASSFSLAGGLYNEQFF. In DNA form, the CDR3 reads TGTGCCAGCAGTTTCTCACTAGCGGGGGGACTCTACAATGAGCAGTTCTTC.

The chain carries TRBV24-1 and TRBJ2-2, with TRBD1 as a possible D gene (6 bases). CDR3 length equals 13 residues. Germline CDR1 is KGHDR and CDR2 is SFDVKD. V was shortened by 5 bases and J by 8 bases, with 11 bases between the two germline ends. The CDR3 loop reads CATSASGEGELFF. In DNA form, the CDR3 reads TGTGCCACCAGTGCGTCAGGGGAGGGGGAGCTGTTTTTT.

V is TRBV6-5 and J is TRBJ2-2; TRBD1 matches at 9 bases. This CDR3 is built from 19 residues. Germline CDR1 reads MNHEY; CDR2 reads SVGAGI. V lost 2 bases to trimming and J lost 2 bases; unmatched junction nucleotides: 12. The CDR3 bases are TGTGCCAGCAGTTACCCTCCCCCCACACAGGGGGCCAACACCGGGGAGCTGTTTTTT. Translating gives CASSYPPPTQGANTGELFF.

The chain links TRBV19 to TRBJ1-1, with a tentative D call TRBD1 (5 bases). Trimming took 9 bases from V and 8 from J, leaving 16 bases between them. Germline CDR1 LNHDA, CDR2 SQIVND (reference sequence). The CDR3 is 12 residues long. The CDR3 loop is CASRGESAEAFF. In nucleotides, the CDR3 is TGTGCCAGCAGAGGGGAGTCGGCGGAAGCTTTCTTT.

The chain carries TRBV27 and TRBJ2-3; TRBD2 is a possible D gene (6 bases). V gave up 3 bases and J gave up 4 bases, with 14 bases separating them. Germline-derived CDR1 and CDR2 are MNHEY and SMNVEV (reference sequence). This CDR3 is built from 15 residues. The CDR3, as DNA: TGTGCCAGCAGTTTTGACGCGGGACCCCCAGATACGCAGTATTTT. This sequence encodes CASSFDAGPPDTQYF.

The chain employs TRBV20-1 and TRBJ2-1; 12 bases are a match to TRBD2. This CDR3 region has 17 residues. Per the germline V gene, CDR1 is DFQATT and CDR2 is SNEGSKA (reference sequence). Losses at the gene ends were 5 bases for V and 1 base for J; bases not matched to a gene: 9. CDR3 in amino acids: CSAELAGGPVSYNEQFF. The CDR3 bases are TGCAGTGCTGAGCTAGCGGGAGGGCCGGTATCCTACAATGAGCAGTTCTTC.

The V call is TRBV6-5, the J call TRBJ2-5, with D perhaps matching TRBD1 (5 bases). Germline-derived CDR1 and CDR2 are MNHEY and SVGAGI. V shed 0 bases and J shed 3 bases, with 11 bases lying between them. The CDR3 sequence is 15 residues long. Here the CDR3 DNA reads TGTGCCAGCAGTTACTCGCCAGGGCCCGAAGAGACCCAGTACTTC. Residues: CASSYSPGPEETQYF.

The CDR3: CASRKTGTGESGANVLTF. The CDR3 DNA sequence: TGTGCCAGCAGGAAAACCGGGACGGGGGAATCAGGGGCCAACGTCCTGACTTTC. The chain joins TRBV28 to TRBJ2-6; TRBD2 might be the D (6 bases). CDR3 size: 18 residues. The germline V gene has CDR1 MDHEN and CDR2 SYDVKM. V was trimmed by 6 bases and J by 4 bases, leaving 22 bases between them. Drawing the rest from reference TRBV28 and TRBJ2-6, the complete variable domain is DVKVTQSSRYLVKRTGEKVFLECVQDMDHENMFWYRQDPGLGLRLIYFSYDVKMKEKGDIPEGYSVSREKKERFSLILESASTNQTSMYLCASRKTGTGESGANVLTFGAGSRLTVL.

The chain uses TRBV11-2 and TRBJ2-2; D gene unclear. Trimming removed 2 bases at V and 5 bases at J, with 6 bases between. Germline V gives CDR1 SGHAT, CDR2 FQNNGV. This CDR3 spans 13 amino acids. CDR3 DNA: TGTGCCAGCAGCTTATACGGAACCGGGGAGCTGTTTTTT. Translating gives CASSLYGTGELFF.

This clonotype was seen only once. The V gene is TRBV5-1, the J gene TRBJ2-1, with D possibly matching TRBD2 (6 bases). CDR1 and CDR2 (germline): SGHRS, YFSETQ. V was shortened by 6 bases and J by 5 bases, with 21 bases between the two germline ends. The CDR3 loop spans 16 amino acids. The CDR3 DNA reads as TGCGCCAGCAACGGGTACGGGACTGCCGACAACAATGAGCAGTTCTTC. Amino acid sequence: CASNGYGTADNNEQFF.

The rearrangement uses TRBV11-2 and TRBJ2-7; 10 nucleotides align to TRBD2. The CDR3 totals 15 residues. Germline lookup yields CDR1 SGHAT and CDR2 FQNNGV. Unmatched junction bases numbered 7, after V lost 6 bases and J lost 2 bases. CDR3 sequence: CASSSQSGRAYEQYF. The CDR3 nucleotides are TGTGCCAGCAGTAGTCAAAGCGGGAGGGCCTACGAGCAGTACTTC.

The chain employs TRBV27 and TRBJ1-2, with 7 bases aligning to TRBD1. Per the germline V gene, CDR1 is MNHEY and CDR2 is SMNVEV (reference sequence). The CDR3 is 14 amino acids. Trimming at V came to 4 bases and at J to 0 bases, leaving 2 bases not matched to a gene. As DNA, the CDR3 is TGTGCCAGCAGTTACACAGGGGCTAACTATGGCTACACCTTC. Protein sequence: CASSYTGANYGYTF.

The chain combines TRBV28 with TRBJ1-2, with TRBD1 matching 12 bases. The CDR3 spans 14 residues. Trimming at V came to 4 bases and at J to 8 bases, leaving 5 bases not matched to a gene. Germline V gene lookup returns CDR1 MDHEN and CDR2 SYDVKM. For the CDR3, the DNA is TGTGCCAGCAGTTGGGACAGGGGGCAAGACGGCTACACCTTC. Amino acid sequence: CASSWDRGQDGYTF.

The chain employs TRBV6-5 and TRBJ2-5; TRBD1 might be the D (5 bases). The CDR3 is 14 residues long. Germline CDR1 is MNHEY and CDR2 is SVGAGI. Trimming removed 5 bases from V and 0 bases from J, with 10 bases in between. DNA for the CDR3: TGTGCCAGCAGTATGACAGAGTACCAAGAGACCCAGTACTTC. It is translated as CASSMTEYQETQYF.

V gene TRBV5-1 combines with J gene TRBJ2-5, with 11 bases aligning to TRBD2. The V gene end was trimmed by 0 bases and the J gene end by 10 bases; junction bases not matched to a gene: 5. The CDR3 sequence is 14 residues long. CDR1 and CDR2 from the germline V gene are SGHRS and YFSETQ. CDR3 sequence reads: CASSLGLAGRGQYF. CDR3 DNA: TGCGCCAGCAGCTTGGGACTAGCGGGAAGGGGCCAGTACTTC.